This T cell receptor (beta chain) was observed in a study of shared clonotypes between healthy human individuals. Remarks on this clone: What it binds is not known.

The CDR3 has 15 residues. Trimming removed 0 bases from V and 5 bases from J, with 15 bases in between. Germline V lookup: CDR1 SGHRS, CDR2 YFSETQ. Study results and caveats: Around 5% was the fraction of naive CD4 clonotypes found shared across four donors. Few donors restricted represented genetic and exposure-history diversity.

Libraries were prepared by immunoSEQ multiplex PCR; TCRdb keeps only in-frame clonotypes and omits some of them. Of roughly 1.4 million clones listed, 97% to 99% were seen once; the top ten hold 0.36%. Donors, healthy HIV-negative adults, lacked recent acute infections or vaccinations. Negatively enriched CD4+ T cells were divided by CD45RA into naive and memory. What was sequenced was naive CD4+ T cells sorted from blood. Subset: CD45RA+ positively selected. This clonotype originated in a man aged 25-45 years in good health. The chain joins TRBV5-1 to TRBJ2-7; D perhaps matches TRBD2 (6 bases). CDR3 in DNA: TGCGCCAGCAGCTTGGCTACGGGAGTTTCCCACGAGCAGTACTTC. The encoded protein is CASSLATGVSHEQYF.